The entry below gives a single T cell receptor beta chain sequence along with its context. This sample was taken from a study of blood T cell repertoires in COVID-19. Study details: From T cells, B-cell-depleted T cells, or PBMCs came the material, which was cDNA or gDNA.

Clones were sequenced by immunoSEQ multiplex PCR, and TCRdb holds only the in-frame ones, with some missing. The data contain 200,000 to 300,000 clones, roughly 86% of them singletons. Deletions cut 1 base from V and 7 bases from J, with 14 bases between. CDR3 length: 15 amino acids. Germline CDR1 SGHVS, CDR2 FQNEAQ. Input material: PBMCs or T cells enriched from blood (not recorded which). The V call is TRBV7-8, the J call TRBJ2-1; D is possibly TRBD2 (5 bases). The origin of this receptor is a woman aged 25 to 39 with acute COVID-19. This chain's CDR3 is CASSLEGTRENEQFF. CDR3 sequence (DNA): TGTGCCAGCAGCTTAGAAGGTACTCGGGAAAATGAGCAGTTCTTC.